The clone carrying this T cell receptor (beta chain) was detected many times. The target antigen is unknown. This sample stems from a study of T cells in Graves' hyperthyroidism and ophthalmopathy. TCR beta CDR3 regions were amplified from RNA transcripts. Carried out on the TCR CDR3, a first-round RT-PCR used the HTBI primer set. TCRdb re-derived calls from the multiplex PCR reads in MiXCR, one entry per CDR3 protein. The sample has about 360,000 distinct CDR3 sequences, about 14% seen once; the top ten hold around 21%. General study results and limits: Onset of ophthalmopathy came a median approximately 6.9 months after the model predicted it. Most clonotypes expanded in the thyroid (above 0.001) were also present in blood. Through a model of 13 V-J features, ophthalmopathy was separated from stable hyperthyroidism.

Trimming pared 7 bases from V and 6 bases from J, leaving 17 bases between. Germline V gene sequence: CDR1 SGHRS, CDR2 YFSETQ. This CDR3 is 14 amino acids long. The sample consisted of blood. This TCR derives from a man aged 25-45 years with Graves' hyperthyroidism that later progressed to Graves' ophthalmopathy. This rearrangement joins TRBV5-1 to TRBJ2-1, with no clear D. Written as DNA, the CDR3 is TGCGCCAGCTCCGGGCAGGTATTGAGCAATGAGCAGTTCTTC. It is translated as CASSGQVLSNEQFF.